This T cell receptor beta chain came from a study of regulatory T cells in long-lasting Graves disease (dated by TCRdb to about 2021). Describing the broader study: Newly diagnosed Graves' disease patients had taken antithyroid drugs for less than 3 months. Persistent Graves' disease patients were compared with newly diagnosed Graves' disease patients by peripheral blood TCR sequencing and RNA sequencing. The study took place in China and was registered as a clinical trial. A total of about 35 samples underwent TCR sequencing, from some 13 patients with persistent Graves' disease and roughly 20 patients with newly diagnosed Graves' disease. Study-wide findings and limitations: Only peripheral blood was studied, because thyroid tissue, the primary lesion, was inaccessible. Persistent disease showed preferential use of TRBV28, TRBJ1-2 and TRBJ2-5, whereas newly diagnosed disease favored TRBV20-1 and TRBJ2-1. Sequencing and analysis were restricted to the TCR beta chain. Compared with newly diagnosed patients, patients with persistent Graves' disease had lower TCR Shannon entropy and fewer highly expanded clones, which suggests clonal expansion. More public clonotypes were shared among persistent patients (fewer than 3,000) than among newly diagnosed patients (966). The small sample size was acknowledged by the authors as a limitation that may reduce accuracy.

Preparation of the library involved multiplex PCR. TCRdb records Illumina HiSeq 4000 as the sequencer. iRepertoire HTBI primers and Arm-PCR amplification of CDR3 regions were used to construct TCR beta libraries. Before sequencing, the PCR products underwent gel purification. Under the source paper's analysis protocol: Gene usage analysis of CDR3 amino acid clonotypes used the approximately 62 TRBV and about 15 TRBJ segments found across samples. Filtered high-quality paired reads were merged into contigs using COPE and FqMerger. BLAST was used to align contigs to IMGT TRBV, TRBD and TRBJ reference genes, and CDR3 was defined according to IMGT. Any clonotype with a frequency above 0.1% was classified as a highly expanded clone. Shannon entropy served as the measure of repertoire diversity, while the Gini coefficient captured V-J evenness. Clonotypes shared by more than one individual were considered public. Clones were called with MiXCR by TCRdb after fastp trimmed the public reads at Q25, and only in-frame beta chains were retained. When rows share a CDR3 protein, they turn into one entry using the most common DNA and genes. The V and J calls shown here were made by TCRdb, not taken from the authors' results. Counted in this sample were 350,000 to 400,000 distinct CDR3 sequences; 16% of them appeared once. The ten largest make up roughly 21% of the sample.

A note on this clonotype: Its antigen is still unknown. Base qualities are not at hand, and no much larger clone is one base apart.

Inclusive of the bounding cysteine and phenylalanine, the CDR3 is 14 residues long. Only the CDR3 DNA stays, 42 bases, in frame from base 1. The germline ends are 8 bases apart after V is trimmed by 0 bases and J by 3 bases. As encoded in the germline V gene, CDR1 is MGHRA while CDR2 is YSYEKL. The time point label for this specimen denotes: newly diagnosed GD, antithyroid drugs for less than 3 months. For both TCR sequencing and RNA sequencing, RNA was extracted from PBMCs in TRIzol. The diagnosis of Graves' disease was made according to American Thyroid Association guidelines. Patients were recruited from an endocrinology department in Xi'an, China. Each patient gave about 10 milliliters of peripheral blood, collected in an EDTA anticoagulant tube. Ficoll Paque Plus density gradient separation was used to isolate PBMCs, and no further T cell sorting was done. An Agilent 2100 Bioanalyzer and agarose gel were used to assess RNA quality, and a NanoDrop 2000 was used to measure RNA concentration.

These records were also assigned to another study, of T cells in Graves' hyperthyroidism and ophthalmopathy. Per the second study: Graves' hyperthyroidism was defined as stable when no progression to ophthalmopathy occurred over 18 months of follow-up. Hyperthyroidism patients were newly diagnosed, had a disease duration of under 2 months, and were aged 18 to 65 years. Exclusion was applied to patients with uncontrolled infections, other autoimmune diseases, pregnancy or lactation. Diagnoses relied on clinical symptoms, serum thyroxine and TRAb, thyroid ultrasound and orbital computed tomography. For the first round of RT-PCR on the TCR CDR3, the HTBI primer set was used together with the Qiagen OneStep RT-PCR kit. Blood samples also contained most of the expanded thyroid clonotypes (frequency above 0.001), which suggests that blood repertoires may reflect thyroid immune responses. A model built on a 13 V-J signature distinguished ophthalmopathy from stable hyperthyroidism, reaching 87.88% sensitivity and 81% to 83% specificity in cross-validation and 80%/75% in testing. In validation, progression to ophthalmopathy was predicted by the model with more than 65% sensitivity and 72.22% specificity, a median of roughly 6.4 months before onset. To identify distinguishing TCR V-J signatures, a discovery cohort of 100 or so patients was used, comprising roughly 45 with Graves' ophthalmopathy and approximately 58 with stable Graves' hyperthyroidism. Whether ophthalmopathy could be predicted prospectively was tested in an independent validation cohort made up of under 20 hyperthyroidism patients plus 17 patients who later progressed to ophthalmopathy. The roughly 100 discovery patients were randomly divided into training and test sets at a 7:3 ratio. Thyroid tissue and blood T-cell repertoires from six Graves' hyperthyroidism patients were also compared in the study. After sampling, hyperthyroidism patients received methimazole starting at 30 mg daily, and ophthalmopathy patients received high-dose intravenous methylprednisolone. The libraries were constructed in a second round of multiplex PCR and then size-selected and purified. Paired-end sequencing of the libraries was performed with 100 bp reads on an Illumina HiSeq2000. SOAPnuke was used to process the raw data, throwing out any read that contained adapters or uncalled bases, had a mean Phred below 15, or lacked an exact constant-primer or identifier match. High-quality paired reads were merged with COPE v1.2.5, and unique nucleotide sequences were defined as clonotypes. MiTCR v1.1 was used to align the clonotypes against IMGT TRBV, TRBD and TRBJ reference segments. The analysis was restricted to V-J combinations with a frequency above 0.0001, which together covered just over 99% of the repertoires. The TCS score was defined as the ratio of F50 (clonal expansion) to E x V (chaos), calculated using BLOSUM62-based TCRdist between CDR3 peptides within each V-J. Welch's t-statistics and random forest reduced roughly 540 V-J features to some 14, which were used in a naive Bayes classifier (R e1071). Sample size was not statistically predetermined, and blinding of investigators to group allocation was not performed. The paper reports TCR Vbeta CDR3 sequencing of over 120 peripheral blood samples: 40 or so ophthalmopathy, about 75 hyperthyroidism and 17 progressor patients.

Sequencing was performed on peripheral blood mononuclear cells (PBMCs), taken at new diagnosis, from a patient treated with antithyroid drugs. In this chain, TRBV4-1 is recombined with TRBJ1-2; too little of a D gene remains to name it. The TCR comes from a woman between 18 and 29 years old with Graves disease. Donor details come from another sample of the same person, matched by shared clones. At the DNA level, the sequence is TGCGCCAGCAGCCAAGATATGGAGGACTATGGCTACACCTTC. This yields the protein CASSQDMEDYGYTF.